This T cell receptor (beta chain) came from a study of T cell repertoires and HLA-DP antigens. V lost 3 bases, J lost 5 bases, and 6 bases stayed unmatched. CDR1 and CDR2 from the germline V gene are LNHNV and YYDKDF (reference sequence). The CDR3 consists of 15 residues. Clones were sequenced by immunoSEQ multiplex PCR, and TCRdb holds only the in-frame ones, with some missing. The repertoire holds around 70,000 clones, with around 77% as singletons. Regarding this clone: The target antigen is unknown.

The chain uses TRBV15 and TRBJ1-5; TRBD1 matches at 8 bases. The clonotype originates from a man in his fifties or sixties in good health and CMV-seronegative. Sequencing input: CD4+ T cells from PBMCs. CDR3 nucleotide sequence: TGTGCCACCAGCAGGGAGACAGGGGCCCATCAGCCCCAGCATTTT. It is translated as CATSRETGAHQPQHF.